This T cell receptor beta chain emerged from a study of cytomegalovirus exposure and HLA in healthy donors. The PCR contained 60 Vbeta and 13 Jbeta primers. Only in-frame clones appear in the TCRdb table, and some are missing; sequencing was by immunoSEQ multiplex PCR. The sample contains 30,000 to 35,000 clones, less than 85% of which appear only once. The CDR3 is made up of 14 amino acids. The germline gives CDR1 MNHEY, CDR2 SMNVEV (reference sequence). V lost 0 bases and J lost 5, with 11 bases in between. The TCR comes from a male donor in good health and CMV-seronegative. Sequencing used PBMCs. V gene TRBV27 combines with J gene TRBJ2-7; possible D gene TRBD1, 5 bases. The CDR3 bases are TGTGCCAGCAGTTTATCGGTCAGGGTCGACGAGCAGTACTTC. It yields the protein CASSLSVRVDEQYF.